This T cell receptor (beta chain) was obtained from a study of OX40 agonist ivuxolimab in advanced cancers. Study-level background: Patient treatment consisted of intravenous ivuxolimab administration every 2 weeks at 0.01 to 10 mg/kg. From 23 to 79 years was the age range, with a mean of approximately 58 years, and over 70% were male. Study-wide results and caveats: At 0.1 to 3.0 mg/kg and by week 6, clonal expansion occurred in CD4+ and CD8+ blood T cells. Normalized T-cell clonal expansion was also low in some nonresponders.

The table came from immunoSEQ multiplex PCR; TCRdb's copy has only in-frame clones and leaves some out. The sample holds approximately 13,000 clones, roughly 87% seen once. As regards this clone: Its antigen is unknown.

The ends lost 0 bases at V and 6 bases at J; junction bases unmatched: 6. The CDR3 has 17 residues. Per the germline V gene, CDR1 is SGHVS and CDR2 is FQNEAQ. The chain recombines TRBV7-8 with TRBJ2-2; 11 bases line up with TRBD1. Here the sequenced sample was CD4+ or CD8+ T cells sorted from blood, taken in a trial of the OX40 agonist ivuxolimab. This TCR derives from an adult with an advanced solid tumor such as melanoma, head and neck, liver or kidney cancer. Written as DNA, the CDR3 is TGTGCCAGCAGCTTAGCGGCGGACAGGGGGCGAGCCGGGGAGCTGTTTTTT. Translation gives CASSLAADRGRAGELFF.